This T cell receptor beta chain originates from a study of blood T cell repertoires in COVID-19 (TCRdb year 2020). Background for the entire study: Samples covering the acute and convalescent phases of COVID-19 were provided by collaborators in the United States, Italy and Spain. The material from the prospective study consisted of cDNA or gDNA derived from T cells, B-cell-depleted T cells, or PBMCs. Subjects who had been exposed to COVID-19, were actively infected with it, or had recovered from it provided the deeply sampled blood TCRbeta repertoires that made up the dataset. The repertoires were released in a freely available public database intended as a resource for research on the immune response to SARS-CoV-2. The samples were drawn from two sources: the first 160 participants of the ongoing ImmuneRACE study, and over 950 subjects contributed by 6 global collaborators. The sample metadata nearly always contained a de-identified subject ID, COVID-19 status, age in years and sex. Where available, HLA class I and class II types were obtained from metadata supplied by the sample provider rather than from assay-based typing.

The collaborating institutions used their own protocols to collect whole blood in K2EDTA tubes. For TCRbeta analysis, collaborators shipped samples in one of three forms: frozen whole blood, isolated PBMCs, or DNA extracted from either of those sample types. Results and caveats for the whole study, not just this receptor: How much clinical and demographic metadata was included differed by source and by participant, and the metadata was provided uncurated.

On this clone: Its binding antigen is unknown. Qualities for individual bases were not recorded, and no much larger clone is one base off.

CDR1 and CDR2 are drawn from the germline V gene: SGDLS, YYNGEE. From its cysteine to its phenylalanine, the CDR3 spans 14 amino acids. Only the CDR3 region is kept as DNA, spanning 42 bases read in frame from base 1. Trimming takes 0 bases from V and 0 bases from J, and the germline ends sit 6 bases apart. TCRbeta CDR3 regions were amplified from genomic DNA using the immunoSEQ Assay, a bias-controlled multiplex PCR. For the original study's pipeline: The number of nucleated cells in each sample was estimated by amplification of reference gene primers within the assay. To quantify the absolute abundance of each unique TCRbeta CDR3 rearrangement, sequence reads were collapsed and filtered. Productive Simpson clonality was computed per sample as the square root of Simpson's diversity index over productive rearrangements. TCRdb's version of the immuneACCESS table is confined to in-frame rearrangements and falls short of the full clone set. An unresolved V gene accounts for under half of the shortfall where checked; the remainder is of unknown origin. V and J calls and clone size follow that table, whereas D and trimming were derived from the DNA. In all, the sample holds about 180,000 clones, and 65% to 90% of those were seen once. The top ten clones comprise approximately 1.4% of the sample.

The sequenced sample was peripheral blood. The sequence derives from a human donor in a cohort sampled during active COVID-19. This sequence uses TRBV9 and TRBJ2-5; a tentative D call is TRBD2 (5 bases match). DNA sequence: TGTGCCAGCAGCGTAGGGGAGTACCAAGAGACCCAGTACTTC. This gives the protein CASSVGEYQETQYF.